The 12 T cell receptor beta chains presented below share a single source sample, sequenced in a study of Tregs in tolerant kidney transplant recipients. Measured with immunoSEQ multiplex PCR; TCRdb has only the in-frame clones, and not every one. The sample has around 70,000 clones; roughly 92% are singletons. The source was CD8+ T cells from blood, collected before the transplant. These receptor sequences come from a human donor who received a combined kidney and bone marrow transplant.

Comments on this clone: Additional DNA sequences in this sample encode the identical CDR3. The rearrangement uses TRBV27 and TRBJ1-2, with TRBD1 matching over 7 bases. V shed 5 bases and J 2 bases; nucleotides not matched to a gene: 11. The length of the CDR3 is 16 residues. Germline V gene sequence: CDR1 MNHEY, CDR2 SMNVEV (reference sequence). CDR3 sequence: CASSPHQQGLNYGYTF. The CDR3 DNA is TGTGCCAGCAGTCCACATCAACAGGGGCTGAACTATGGCTACACCTTC.

The V call is TRBV29-1, the J call TRBJ2-5, with D possibly matching TRBD1 (5 bases). The CDR3 extends over 16 amino acids. Per germline, CDR1 SQVTM and CDR2 ANQGSEA. Trimming removed 0 bases from V and 2 bases from J, with 16 bases in between. CDR3 bases: TGCAGCGTTGAAGATCTTCAAACCGGACATCAAGAGACCCAGTACTTC. It codes for CSVEDLQTGHQETQYF.

The CDR3 DNA reads TGTGCCAGCAGCCCCTTAGCGGGTTTGGGCGATGAGCAGTTCTTC. The encoded protein is CASSPLAGLGDEQFF. V and J are TRBV7-3 and TRBJ2-1; TRBD2 aligns across 7 bases. This CDR3 spans 15 amino acids. Germline V lookup: CDR1 SGHTA, CDR2 FQGTGA. The V segment lost 5 bases and the J segment 8 bases; nucleotides outside the gene matches: 12.

The chain has TRBV4-3 and TRBJ2-7; D not resolved. CDR3 length equals 12 residues. The germline gives CDR1 LGHNA, CDR2 YSLEER. V gave up 1 base and J gave up 5 bases, with 6 bases separating them. The CDR3 loop reads CASSQGGDEQYF. The CDR3 DNA sequence: TGCGCCAGCAGCCAAGGAGGAGACGAGCAGTACTTC.

This chain uses TRBV7-9 with TRBJ1-1; a weak D match, TRBD1 (6 bases). The CDR3 totals 14 residues. V gave up 5 bases and J gave up 0 bases, with 10 bases separating them. The germline CDR1 and CDR2 sequences are SEHNR and FQNEAQ (reference sequence). CDR3 in DNA: TGTGCCAGCAGCGACACAGGGTTGAACACTGAAGCTTTCTTT. Translated: CASSDTGLNTEAFF.

J is TRBJ1-3 and V is TRBV7-5; the table's D call TRBD1 went unverified against the DNA. TRBV7-5 is termed a pseudogene. This CDR3 has 17 amino acids. CDR3 sequence: CVRSFRGQPFSGNTIYF. The CDR3 DNA is TGTGTCAGAAGCTTCCGGGGACAGCCCTTCTCTGGAAACACCATATATTTT.

Here the CDR3 DNA reads TGTGCCAGCAGCTTAGCACAGCCCTACGAGCAGTACTTC. It specifies CASSLAQPYEQYF. The genes are TRBV7-2 and TRBJ2-7, with no clear D. Germline V gene lookup returns CDR1 SGHTA and CDR2 FQGNSA. The V gene lost 0 bases and the J gene lost 2 bases, with 5 bases spanning the gap. The length of the CDR3 is 13 residues. The complete variable domain, with remaining parts taken from reference TRBV7-2 and TRBJ2-7, reads GAGVSQSPSNKVTEKGKDVELRCDPISGHTALYWYRQSLGQGLEFLIYFQGNSAPDKSGLPSDRFSAERTGGSVSTLTIQRTQQEDSAVYLCASSLAQPYEQYFGPGTRLTVT.

The chain is built from TRBV7-6 and TRBJ2-5; D may be TRBD2 (5 bases). Trimming left V 2 bases short and J 1 base short, with 17 bases between. The germline gives CDR1 SGHVS, CDR2 FNYEAQ. The CDR3 is 17 amino acids. As DNA, the CDR3 is TGTGCCAGCAGCTTATTGGGAAGCGGAAACCTCCAAGAGACCCAGTACTTC. This sequence encodes CASSLLGSGNLQETQYF.

The chain is built from TRBV6-5 and TRBJ1-2; D perhaps matches TRBD1 (5 bases). Germline V gene lookup returns CDR1 MNHEY and CDR2 SVGAGI. The CDR3 covers 11 residues. V lost 6 bases and J lost 13, with 15 bases in between. The CDR3 nucleotides are TGTGCCAGCAGCTTCGACAGAACTCGCACCTTC. It is translated as CASSFDRTRTF.

This chain joins TRBV28 and TRBJ1-3, with a tentative D call TRBD1 (6 bases). The germline CDR1 and CDR2 sequences are MDHEN and SYDVKM. The CDR3 loop spans 15 amino acids. Trimming shortened V by 6 bases and J by 7 bases, and 19 bases separated the two germline ends. The CDR3 DNA reads as TGTGCCAGCAGGTCCGGGACATCCTCTCGGAACACCATATATTTT. This encodes CASRSGTSSRNTIYF.

The gene calls are TRBV5-6 and TRBJ2-7, with D perhaps matching TRBD2 (6 bases). Germline V gene sequence: CDR1 SGHDT, CDR2 YYEEEE. Trimming stripped 4 bases from V and 2 bases from J, with 10 bases between. This CDR3 spans 13 amino acids. DNA for the CDR3: TGTGCCAGCAGCCGCGGGGCTCCCTACGAGCAGTACTTC. It translates to CASSRGAPYEQYF.

This chain links TRBV5-1 with TRBJ1-2; TRBD1 matches at 7 bases. CDR1 is SGHRS and CDR2 is YFSETQ in the germline V gene. Trimming removed 4 bases from V and 5 bases from J; junction bases left unmatched: 8. The CDR3 totals 14 residues. The CDR3 DNA follows: TGCGCCAGCAGCACCACCGGGACAGAATATGGCTACACCTTC. It is translated as CASSTTGTEYGYTF.